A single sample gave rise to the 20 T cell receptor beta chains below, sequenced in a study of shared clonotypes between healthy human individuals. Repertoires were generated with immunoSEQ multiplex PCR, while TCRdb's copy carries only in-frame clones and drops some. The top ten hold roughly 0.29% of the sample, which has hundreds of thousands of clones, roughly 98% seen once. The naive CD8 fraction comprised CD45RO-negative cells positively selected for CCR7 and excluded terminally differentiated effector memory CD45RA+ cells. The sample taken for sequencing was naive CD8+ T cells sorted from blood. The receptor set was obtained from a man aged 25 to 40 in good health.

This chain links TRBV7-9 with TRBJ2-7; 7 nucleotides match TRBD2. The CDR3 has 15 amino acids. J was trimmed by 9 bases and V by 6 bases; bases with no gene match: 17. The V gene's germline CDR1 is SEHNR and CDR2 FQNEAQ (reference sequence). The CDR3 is CASSPTAGGRGGQYF. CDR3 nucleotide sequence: TGTGCCAGCAGTCCCACAGCTGGCGGGAGAGGAGGGCAGTACTTC.

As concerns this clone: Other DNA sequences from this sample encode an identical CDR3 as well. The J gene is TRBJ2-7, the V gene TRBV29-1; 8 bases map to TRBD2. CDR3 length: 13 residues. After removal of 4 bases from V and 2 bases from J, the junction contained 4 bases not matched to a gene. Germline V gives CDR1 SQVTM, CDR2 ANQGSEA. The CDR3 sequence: CSVGTSGAYEQYF. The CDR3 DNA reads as TGCAGCGTTGGAACTAGCGGAGCCTACGAGCAGTACTTC.

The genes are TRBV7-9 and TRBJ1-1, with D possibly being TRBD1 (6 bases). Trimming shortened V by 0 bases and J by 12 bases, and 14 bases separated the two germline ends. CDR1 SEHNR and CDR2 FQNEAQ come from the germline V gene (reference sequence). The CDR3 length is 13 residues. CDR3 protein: CASSLADSVETFF. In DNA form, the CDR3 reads TGTGCCAGCAGCTTAGCGGACAGTGTCGAGACTTTCTTT.

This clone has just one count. CDR3 sequence reads: CASGDRGLDGYTF. The CDR3 coding sequence is TGTGCCAGCGGAGACAGGGGGCTTGATGGCTACACCTTC. This rearrangement joins TRBV25-1 to TRBJ1-2; TRBD1 agrees at 10 bases. V was clipped by 8 bases and J by 6 bases; unmatched bases: 6. The CDR3 totals 13 residues. From germline, CDR1 is MGHDK and CDR2 SYGVNS.

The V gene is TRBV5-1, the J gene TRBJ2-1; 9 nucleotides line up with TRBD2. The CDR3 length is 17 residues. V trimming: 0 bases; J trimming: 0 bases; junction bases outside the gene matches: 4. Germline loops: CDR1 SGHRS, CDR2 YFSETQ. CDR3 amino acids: CASSLEGSGSSYNEQFF. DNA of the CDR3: TGCGCCAGCAGCTTGGAGGGTAGCGGGAGCTCCTACAATGAGCAGTTCTTC.

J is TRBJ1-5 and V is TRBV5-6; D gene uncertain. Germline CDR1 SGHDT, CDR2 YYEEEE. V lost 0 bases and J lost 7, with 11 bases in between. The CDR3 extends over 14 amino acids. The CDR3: CASSLGVGQQPQHF. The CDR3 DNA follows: TGTGCCAGCAGCTTGGGCGTAGGGCAGCAGCCCCAGCATTTT.

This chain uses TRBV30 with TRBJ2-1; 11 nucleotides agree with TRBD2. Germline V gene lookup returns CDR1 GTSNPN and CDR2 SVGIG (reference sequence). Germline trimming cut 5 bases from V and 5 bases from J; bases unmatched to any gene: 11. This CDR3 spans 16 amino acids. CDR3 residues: CAWGGLLAGVDNEQFF. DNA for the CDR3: TGTGCCTGGGGAGGCCTACTAGCGGGAGTCGACAATGAGCAGTTCTTC.

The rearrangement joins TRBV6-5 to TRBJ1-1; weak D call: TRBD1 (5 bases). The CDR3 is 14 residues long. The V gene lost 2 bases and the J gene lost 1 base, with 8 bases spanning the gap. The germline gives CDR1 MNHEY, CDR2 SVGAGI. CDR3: CASSYGTGNTEAFF. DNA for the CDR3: TGTGCCAGCAGTTACGGGACGGGGAACACTGAAGCTTTCTTT.

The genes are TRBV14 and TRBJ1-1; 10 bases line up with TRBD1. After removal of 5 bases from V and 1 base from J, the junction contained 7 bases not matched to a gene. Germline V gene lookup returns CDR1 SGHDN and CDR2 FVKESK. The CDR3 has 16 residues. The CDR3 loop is CASSYKTGGRNTEAFF. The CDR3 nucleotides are TGTGCCAGCAGCTATAAGACAGGGGGCAGGAACACTGAAGCTTTCTTT.

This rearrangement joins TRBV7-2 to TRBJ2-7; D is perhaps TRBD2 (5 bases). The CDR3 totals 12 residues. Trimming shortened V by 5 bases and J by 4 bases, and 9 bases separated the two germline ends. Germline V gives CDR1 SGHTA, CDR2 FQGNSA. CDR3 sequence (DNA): TGTGCCAGCAGCGCCGAGGGTTACGAGCAGTACTTC. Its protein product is CASSAEGYEQYF.

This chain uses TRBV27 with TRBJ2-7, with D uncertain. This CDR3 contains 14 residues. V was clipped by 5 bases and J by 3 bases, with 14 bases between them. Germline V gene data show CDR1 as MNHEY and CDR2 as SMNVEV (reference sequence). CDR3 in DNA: TGTGCCAGCAGTCCCCGCACGAACCTCTACGAGCAGTACTTC. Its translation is CASSPRTNLYEQYF.

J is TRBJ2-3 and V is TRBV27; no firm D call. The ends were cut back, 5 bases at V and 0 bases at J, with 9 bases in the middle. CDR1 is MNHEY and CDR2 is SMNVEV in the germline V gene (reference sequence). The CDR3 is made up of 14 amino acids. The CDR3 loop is CASSITRSTDTQYF. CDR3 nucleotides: TGTGCCAGCAGTATTACGAGAAGCACAGATACGCAGTATTTT.

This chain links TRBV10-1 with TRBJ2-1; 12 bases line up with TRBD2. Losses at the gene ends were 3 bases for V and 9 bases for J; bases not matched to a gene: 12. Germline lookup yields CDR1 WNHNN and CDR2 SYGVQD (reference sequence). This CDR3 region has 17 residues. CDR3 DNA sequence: TGCGCCAGCAGTGACCCACTACTAGCGGGAGGTTTGGGTGAGCAGTTCTTC. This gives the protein CASSDPLLAGGLGEQFF.

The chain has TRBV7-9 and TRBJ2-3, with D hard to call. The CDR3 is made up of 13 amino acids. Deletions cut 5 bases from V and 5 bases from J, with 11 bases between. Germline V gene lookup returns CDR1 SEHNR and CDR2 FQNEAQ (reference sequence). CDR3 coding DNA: TGTGCCAGCAGCCCCCCTCGCCGAGATACGCAGTATTTT. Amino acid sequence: CASSPPRRDTQYF.

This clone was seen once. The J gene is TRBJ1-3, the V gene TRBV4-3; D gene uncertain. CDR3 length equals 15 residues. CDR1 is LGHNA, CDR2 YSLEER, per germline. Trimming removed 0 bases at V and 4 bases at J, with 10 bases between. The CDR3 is CASSQEAASGNTIYF. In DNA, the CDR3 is TGCGCCAGCAGCCAAGAGGCAGCGTCGGGAAACACCATATATTTT.

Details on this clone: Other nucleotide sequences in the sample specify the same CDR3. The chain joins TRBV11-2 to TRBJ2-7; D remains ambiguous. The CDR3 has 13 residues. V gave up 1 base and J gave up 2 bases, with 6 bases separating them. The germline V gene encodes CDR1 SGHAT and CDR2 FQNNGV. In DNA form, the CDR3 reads TGTGCCAGCAGCTTAGGGCAAACCTACGAGCAGTACTTC. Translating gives CASSLGQTYEQYF. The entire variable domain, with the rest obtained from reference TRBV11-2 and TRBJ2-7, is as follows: EAGVAQSPRYKIIEKRQSVAFWCNPISGHATLYWYQQILGQGPKLLIQFQNNGVVDDSQLPKDRFSAERLKGVDSTLKIQPAKLEDSAVYLCASSLGQTYEQYFGPGTRLTVT.

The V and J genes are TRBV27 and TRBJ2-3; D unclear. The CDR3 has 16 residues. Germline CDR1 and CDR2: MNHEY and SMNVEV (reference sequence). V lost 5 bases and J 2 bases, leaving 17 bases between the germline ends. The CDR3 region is CASSRTPTGPTDTQYF. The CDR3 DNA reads TGTGCCAGCAGTCGCACCCCCACGGGTCCCACAGATACGCAGTATTTT.

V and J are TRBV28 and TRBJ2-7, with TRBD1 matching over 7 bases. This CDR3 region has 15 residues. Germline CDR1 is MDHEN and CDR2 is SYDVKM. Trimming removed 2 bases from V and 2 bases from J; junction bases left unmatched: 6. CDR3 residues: CASSLSRGFPYEQYF. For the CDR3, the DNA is TGTGCCAGCAGTTTAAGCAGGGGGTTTCCCTACGAGCAGTACTTC.

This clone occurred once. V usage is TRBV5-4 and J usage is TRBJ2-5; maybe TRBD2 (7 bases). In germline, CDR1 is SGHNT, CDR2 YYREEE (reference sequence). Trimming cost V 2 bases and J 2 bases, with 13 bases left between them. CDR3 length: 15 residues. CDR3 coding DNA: TGTGCCAGCAGCTTACAGGGAGGGTCTCAAGAGACCCAGTACTTC. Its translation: CASSLQGGSQETQYF.

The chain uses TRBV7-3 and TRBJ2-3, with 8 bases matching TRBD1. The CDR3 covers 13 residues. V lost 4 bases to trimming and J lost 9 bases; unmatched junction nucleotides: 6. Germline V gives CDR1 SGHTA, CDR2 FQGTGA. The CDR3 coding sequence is TGTGCCAGCAGCTACCTACAGGGGGACACGCAGTATTTT. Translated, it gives CASSYLQGDTQYF.